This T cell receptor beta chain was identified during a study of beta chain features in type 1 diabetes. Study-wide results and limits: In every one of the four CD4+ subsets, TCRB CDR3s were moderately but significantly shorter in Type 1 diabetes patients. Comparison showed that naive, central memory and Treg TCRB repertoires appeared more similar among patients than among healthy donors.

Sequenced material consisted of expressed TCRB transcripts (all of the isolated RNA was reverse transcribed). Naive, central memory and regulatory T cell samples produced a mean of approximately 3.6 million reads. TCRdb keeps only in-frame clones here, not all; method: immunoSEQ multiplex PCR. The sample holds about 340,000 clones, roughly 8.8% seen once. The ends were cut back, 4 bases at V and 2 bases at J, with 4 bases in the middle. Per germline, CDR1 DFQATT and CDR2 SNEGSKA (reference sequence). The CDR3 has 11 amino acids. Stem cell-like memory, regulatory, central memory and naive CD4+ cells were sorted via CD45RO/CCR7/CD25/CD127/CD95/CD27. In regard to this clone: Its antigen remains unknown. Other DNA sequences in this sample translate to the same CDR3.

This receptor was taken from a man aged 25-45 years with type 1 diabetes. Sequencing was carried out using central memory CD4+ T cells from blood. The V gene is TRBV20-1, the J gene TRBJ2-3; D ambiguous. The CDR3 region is CSATVTDTQYF. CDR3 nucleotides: TGCAGTGCTACAGTCACAGATACGCAGTATTTT.